Only a few counts were recorded for the clone carrying this TCR beta chain. This entry comes from a study of control samples from healthy donors and cancer patients. Sequenced by immunoSEQ multiplex PCR; TCRdb stores in-frame clones only, minus some. Among 100,000 or so clones listed, 70% to 80% were seen once. The sequence came from a woman aged 25 to 45 in good health. The sample was blood.

The CDR3 loop is CASSEMGRGQRAFF. CDR3 nucleotides: TGTGCCAGCAGTGAAATGGGCAGGGGGCAAAGAGCTTTCTTT. The chain has TRBV6-1 and TRBJ1-1; 8 nucleotides align to TRBD1. With 2 bases clipped from V and 10 bases from J, the junction kept 9 bases outside the gene matches. Looked up from germline, CDR1 is MNHNS and CDR2 is SASEGT. The CDR3 extends over 14 amino acids.